This is a list of T cell receptor beta chains from one sample in a study of OX40 agonist ivuxolimab in advanced cancers. Libraries were prepared by immunoSEQ multiplex PCR; TCRdb keeps only in-frame clonotypes and omits some of them. The sample records some 110,000 clones, approximately 92% being singletons. The sequenced sample was CD4+ or CD8+ T cells sorted from blood, obtained in a trial of the OX40 agonist ivuxolimab. These receptors all come from an adult with an advanced solid tumor such as melanoma, head and neck, liver or kidney cancer. The CDR3 runs from the conserved cysteine through the conserved F or W. A D gene is named only where the DNA matches it firmly. Size tells how often a clone was seen (once, few, many) or the class of an expanded clone, and some rows leave it out.

TRBJ2-1,TRBV4-1,once,TRBD2,CASSQRTSGGYNEQFF,TGCGCCAGCAGCCAAAGGACTAGCGGGGGGTACAATGAGCAGTTCTTC
TRBJ2-2,TRBV19,.,TRBD1,CASSAGTGGSGELFF,TGTGCCAGTAGTGCCGGGACAGGGGGATCCGGGGAGCTGTTTTTT
TRBJ2-1,TRBV5-1,.,.,CASRNHQTRGARWDEQFF,TGCGCCAGCAGGAACCACCAGACCCGGGGGGCCCGATGGGATGAGCAGTTCTTC
TRBJ2-3,TRBV30,.,TRBD1,CAWGQGKTDTQYF,TGTGCCTGGGGACAGGGGAAGACAGATACGCAGTATTTT
TRBJ2-2,TRBV7-2,once,.,CASSLVRSQGTGELFF,TGTGCCAGCAGCTTAGTACGCAGTCAAGGCACCGGGGAGCTGTTTTTT
TRBJ2-7,TRBV27,.,TRBD1,CASRPHSTGARYEQYF,TGTGCCAGCAGACCCCACTCCACAGGGGCCAGATACGAGCAGTACTTC
TRBJ2-3,TRBV5-4,.,.,CASSTRGGTDTQYF,TGTGCCAGCAGTACACGAGGGGGCACAGATACGCAGTATTTT
TRBJ2-1,TRBV28,once,TRBD2,CASSLPGGYNEQFF,TGTGCCAGCAGTTTACCGGGAGGCTACAATGAGCAGTTCTTC
TRBJ2-5,TRBV2,.,TRBD1,CASSRDRGGTIQETQYF,TGTGCCAGCAGTCGGGACAGGGGGGGGACGATCCAAGAGACCCAGTACTTC
TRBJ2-7,TRBV7-9,.,.,CASSLTAGPYEQYF,TGTGCCAGCAGCTTAACCGCAGGGCCCTACGAGCAGTACTTC
TRBJ1-1,TRBV2,.,.,CASSEADHSGSTEAFF,TGTGCCAGCAGTGAAGCGGATCATTCAGGGTCCACTGAAGCTTTCTTT
TRBJ1-2,TRBV30,.,.,CAVRDRVIYGYTF,TGTGCCGTAAGGGACCGGGTCATCTATGGCTACACCTTC
TRBJ2-5,TRBV18,.,TRBD1,CASSPQTGPQETQYF,TGTGCCAGCTCACCACAGACAGGGCCTCAAGAGACCCAGTACTTC
TRBJ1-5,TRBV5-1,.,TRBD1,CASSGDLDRGSGNQPQHF,TGCGCCAGCAGTGGGGATTTGGACAGGGGTTCGGGCAATCAGCCCCAGCATTTT
TRBJ2-2,TRBV2,.,.,CASSEGYTGELFF,TGTGCCAGCAGTGAGGGGTACACCGGGGAGCTGTTTTTT
TRBJ2-1,TRBV5-1,.,.,CASSRQGGYNEQFF,TGCGCCAGCAGCCGGCAAGGGGGATACAATGAGCAGTTCTTC
TRBJ1-5,TRBV6-6,.,.,CASSYRPHEQPQHF,TGTGCCAGCAGTTACAGGCCACATGAACAGCCCCAGCATTTT